This is a list of T cell receptor beta chains from one sample in a study of T cells after yellow fever vaccination. TCRdb ran MiXCR on the 5' RACE reads and lists one entry per CDR3 protein. The data contain 250,000 to 300,000 distinct CDR3 sequences, approximately 8% of them seen just once; the ten biggest clones take up 3% to 3.5%. The specimen comprised CD4+ T cells sorted from PBMCs, sampled 5 days after the yellow fever booster vaccination. The origin of the receptors is a man between 18 and 35 years old who received the YFV17D yellow fever vaccine. The CDR3 runs from the conserved cysteine through the conserved F or W. The D gene is left open where the match is weak. A clone size is listed for some rows: how often the clone was seen (once, few, many), or a class if it is expanded.

V gene: TRBV5-1
D gene: NA
clone size: many
J gene: TRBJ1-2
CDR3 DNA: TGCGCCAGCAGCTTGGCCGGGCTCTATGGCTACACCTTC
CDR3 protein: CASSLAGLYGYTF

V gene: TRBV20-1
D gene: NA
clone size: few
J gene: TRBJ1-1
CDR3 DNA: TGCAGTGCTCAGTTACAGGGAGGAACTGAAGCTTTCTTT
CDR3 protein: CSAQLQGGTEAFF

V gene: TRBV4-3
D gene: NA
clone size: few
J gene: TRBJ2-7
CDR3 DNA: TGCGCCAGCAGCCAAGACAGATCCCAAACCGCGTACTTC
CDR3 protein: CASSQDRSQTAYF

V gene: TRBV2
D gene: NA
clone size: NA
J gene: TRBJ1-3
CDR3 DNA: TGTGCCAGCCGCGGCGGCCTTCCTGGAAACACCATATATTTT
CDR3 protein: CASRGGLPGNTIYF

V gene: TRBV2
D gene: NA
clone size: few
J gene: TRBJ1-1
CDR3 DNA: TGTGCCAGCAAGGAAGGGATGAACACTGAAGCTTTCTTT
CDR3 protein: CASKEGMNTEAFF

V gene: TRBV5-1
D gene: TRBD1
clone size: few
J gene: TRBJ2-2
CDR3 DNA: TGCGCCAGCAGCATGACAGGGACGAACACCGGGGAGCTGTTTTTT
CDR3 protein: CASSMTGTNTGELFF

V gene: TRBV12-3/TRBV12-4
D gene: NA
clone size: few
J gene: TRBJ2-3
CDR3 DNA: TGTGCCAGCACCTCGGGGGAAGATACGCAGTATTTT
CDR3 protein: CASTSGEDTQYF

V gene: TRBV7-2
D gene: TRBD2
clone size: few
J gene: TRBJ2-1
CDR3 DNA: TGTGCCAGCAGCCTCATGCGGGGGGGCCTCAATGAGCAGTTCTTC
CDR3 protein: CASSLMRGGLNEQFF

V gene: TRBV29-1
D gene: NA
clone size: many
J gene: TRBJ2-4
CDR3 DNA: TGCAGCGTTGAAGTTGGGCCACTAGCCAAAAACATTCAGTACTTC
CDR3 protein: CSVEVGPLAKNIQYF

V gene: TRBV7-2
D gene: NA
clone size: few
J gene: TRBJ2-7
CDR3 DNA: TGTGCCAGCACCCCCTCACGGCAGGCCCCATTGGGCGAGCAGTACTTC
CDR3 protein: CASTPSRQAPLGEQYF

V gene: TRBV7-2
D gene: NA
clone size: NA
J gene: TRBJ1-1
CDR3 DNA: TGTGCCAGCAGCCCAGGTGCAGCGAACACTGAAGCTTTCTTT
CDR3 protein: CASSPGAANTEAFF

V gene: TRBV11-2
D gene: TRBD1
clone size: few
J gene: TRBJ1-1
CDR3 DNA: TGTGCCACGGGCCGGACAGGGAACACTGAAGCTTTCTTT
CDR3 protein: CATGRTGNTEAFF

V gene: TRBV12-3/TRBV12-4
D gene: NA
clone size: NA
J gene: TRBJ1-4
CDR3 DNA: TGTGCCAGCAGTTTAAATCGCGGAGGTATGGAAAAACTGTTTTTT
CDR3 protein: CASSLNRGGMEKLFF

V gene: TRBV11-3
D gene: NA
clone size: NA
J gene: TRBJ2-5
CDR3 DNA: TGTGCCAGCAGCTTAGGGGGGGCGCGGGAGACCCAGTACTTC
CDR3 protein: CASSLGGARETQYF

V gene: TRBV20-1
D gene: TRBD1
clone size: NA
J gene: TRBJ1-1
CDR3 DNA: TGCAGTGCTAGAGCCGCCGGGACAGAGAACACTGAAGCTTTCTTT
CDR3 protein: CSARAAGTENTEAFF

V gene: TRBV14
D gene: NA
clone size: few
J gene: TRBJ1-5
CDR3 DNA: TGTGCCATCATAACGCAGGGTAATCAGCCCCAGCATTTT
CDR3 protein: CAIITQGNQPQHF

V gene: TRBV7-2
D gene: NA
clone size: few
J gene: TRBJ2-5
CDR3 DNA: TGTGCCAGCAGCTTAGCGGGGGGTCTGGAGACCCAGTACTTC
CDR3 protein: CASSLAGGLETQYF

V gene: TRBV7-2
D gene: NA
clone size: few
J gene: TRBJ2-3
CDR3 DNA: TGTGCCAGCAGTCTTTCACGGGACTTATGGTATTTT
CDR3 protein: CASSLSRDLWYF

V gene: TRBV9
D gene: TRBD2
clone size: NA
J gene: TRBJ2-1
CDR3 DNA: TGTGCCAGCAGCGTAGGCGGGACTAGCGGGGGGGCTAGTGAGCAGTTCTTC
CDR3 protein: CASSVGGTSGGASEQFF

V gene: TRBV6-6
D gene: NA
clone size: few
J gene: TRBJ1-6
CDR3 DNA: TGTGCCAGCAGTCGGACGGATGGGGATTCACCCCTCCACTTT
CDR3 protein: CASSRTDGDSPLHF

V gene: TRBV5-1
D gene: TRBD2
clone size: NA
J gene: TRBJ2-1
CDR3 DNA: TGCGCCAGCAGCCCACAAGCGGGGACTAGCAATGAGCAGTTCTTC
CDR3 protein: CASSPQAGTSNEQFF

V gene: TRBV4-1
D gene: NA
clone size: NA
J gene: TRBJ2-1
CDR3 DNA: TGCGCCAGCAGCCAAGACCCCGGGTCCCCGGTGGGTGAGCAGTTCTTC
CDR3 protein: CASSQDPGSPVGEQFF

V gene: TRBV7-3
D gene: TRBD1
clone size: NA
J gene: TRBJ2-3
CDR3 DNA: TGTGCCAGCAGCCCCGGACAGGGGGCCACAGATACGCAGTATTTT
CDR3 protein: CASSPGQGATDTQYF

V gene: TRBV20-1
D gene: TRBD2
clone size: many
J gene: TRBJ2-7
CDR3 DNA: TGCAGTGCTCTCCGTGGAGCGGGGGGCTACGAGCAGTACTTC
CDR3 protein: CSALRGAGGYEQYF

V gene: TRBV3-1
D gene: TRBD1
clone size: many
J gene: TRBJ1-1
CDR3 DNA: TGTGCCAGCAGCCAACGGGACAGGCACACTGAAGCTTTCTTT
CDR3 protein: CASSQRDRHTEAFF

V gene: TRBV5-6
D gene: TRBD1
clone size: NA
J gene: TRBJ2-7
CDR3 DNA: TGTGCCAGCAGCATCAGGGGGTTTCAGTACGAGCAGTACTTC
CDR3 protein: CASSIRGFQYEQYF

V gene: TRBV20-1
D gene: NA
clone size: few
J gene: TRBJ1-2
CDR3 DNA: TGCAGTGCTCGGGATCTGAACTATGGCTACACCTTC
CDR3 protein: CSARDLNYGYTF